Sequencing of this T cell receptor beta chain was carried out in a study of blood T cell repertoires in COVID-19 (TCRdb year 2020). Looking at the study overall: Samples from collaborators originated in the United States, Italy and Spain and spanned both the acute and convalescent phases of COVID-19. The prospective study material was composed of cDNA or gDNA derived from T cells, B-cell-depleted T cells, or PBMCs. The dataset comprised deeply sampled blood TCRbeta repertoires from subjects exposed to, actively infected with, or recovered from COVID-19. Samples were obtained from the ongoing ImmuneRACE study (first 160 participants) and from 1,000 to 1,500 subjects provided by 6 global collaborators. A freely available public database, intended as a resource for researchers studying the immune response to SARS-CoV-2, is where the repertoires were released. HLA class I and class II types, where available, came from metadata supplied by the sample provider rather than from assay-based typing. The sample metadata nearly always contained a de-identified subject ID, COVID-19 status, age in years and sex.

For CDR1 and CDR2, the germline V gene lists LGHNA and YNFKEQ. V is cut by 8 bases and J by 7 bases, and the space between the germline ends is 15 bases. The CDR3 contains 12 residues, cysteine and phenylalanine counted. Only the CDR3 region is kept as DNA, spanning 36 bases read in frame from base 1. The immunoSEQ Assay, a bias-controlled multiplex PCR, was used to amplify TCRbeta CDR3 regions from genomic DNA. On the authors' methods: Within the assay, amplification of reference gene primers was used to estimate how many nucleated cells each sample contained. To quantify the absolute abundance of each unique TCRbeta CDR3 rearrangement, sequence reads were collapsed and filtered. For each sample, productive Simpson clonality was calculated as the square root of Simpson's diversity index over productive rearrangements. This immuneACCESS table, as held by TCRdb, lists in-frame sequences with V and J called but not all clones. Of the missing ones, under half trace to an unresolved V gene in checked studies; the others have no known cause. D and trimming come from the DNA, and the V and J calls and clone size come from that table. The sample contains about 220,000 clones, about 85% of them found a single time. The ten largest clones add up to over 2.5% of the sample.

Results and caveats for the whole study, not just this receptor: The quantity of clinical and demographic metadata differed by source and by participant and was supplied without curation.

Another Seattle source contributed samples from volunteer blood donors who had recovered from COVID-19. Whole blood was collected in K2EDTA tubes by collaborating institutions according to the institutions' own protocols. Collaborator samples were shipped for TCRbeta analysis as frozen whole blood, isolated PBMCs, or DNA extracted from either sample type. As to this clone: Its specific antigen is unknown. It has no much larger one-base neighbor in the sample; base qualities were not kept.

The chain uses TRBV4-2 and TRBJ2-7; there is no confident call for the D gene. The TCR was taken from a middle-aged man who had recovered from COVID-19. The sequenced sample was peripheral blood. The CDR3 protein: CASESSAREQYF. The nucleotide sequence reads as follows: TGTGCCAGCGAGTCAAGCGCTCGGGAGCAGTACTTC.